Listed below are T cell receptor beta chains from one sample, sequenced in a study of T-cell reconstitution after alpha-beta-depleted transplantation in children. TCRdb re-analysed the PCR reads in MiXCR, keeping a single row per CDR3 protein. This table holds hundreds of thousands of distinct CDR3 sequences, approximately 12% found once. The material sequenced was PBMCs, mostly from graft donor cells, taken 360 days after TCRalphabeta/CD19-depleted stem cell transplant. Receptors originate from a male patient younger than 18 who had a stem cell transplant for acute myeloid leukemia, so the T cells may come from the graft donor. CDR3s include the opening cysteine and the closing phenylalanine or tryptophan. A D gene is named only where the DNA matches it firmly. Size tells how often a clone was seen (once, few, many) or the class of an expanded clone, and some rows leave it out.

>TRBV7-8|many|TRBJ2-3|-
CASSLVSLGLSGAGDTQYF
TGTGCCAGCAGCTTAGTTTCTTTGGGATTATCAGGAGCTGGAGATACGCAGTATTTT
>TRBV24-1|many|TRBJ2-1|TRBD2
CATSDFTSGYSYNEQFF
TGTGCCACCAGTGATTTCACTAGCGGTTATTCCTACAATGAGCAGTTCTTC
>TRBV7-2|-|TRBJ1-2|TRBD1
CASSLVGTGLFYGYTF
TGTGCCAGCAGCTTAGTCGGGACAGGTCTTTTCTATGGCTACACCTTC
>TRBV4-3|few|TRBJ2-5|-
CASSQDTGLSEETQYF
TGCGCCAGCAGCCAAGATACTGGGTTGAGCGAAGAGACCCAGTACTTC
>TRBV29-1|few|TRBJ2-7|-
CSVRLKGGPGEQYF
TGCAGCGTTCGGCTAAAAGGGGGACCGGGCGAGCAGTACTTC
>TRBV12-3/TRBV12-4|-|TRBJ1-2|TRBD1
CASSRQGATYGYTF
TGTGCCAGCAGCAGACAGGGGGCGACCTATGGCTACACCTTC
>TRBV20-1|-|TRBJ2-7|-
CSASGLSRSYEQYF
TGCAGTGCATCCGGACTAAGTAGGTCCTACGAGCAGTACTTC
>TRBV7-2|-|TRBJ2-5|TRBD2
CASSSGTTQETQYF
TGTGCCAGCAGCTCCGGGACTACCCAAGAGACCCAGTACTTC
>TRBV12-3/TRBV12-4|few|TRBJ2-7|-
CASSFGEVNYEQYF
TGTGCCAGCAGTTTCGGGGAGGTTAACTACGAGCAGTACTTC
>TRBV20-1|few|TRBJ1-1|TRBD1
CSALLQGALNTEAFF
TGCAGTGCGCTGCTACAGGGGGCCCTGAACACTGAAGCTTTCTTT
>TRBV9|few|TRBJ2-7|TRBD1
CASSVGADPGGREQYF
TGTGCCAGCAGCGTAGGGGCGGACCCAGGGGGTAGGGAGCAGTACTTC
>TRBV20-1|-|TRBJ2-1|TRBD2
CSGAGGRLAGNVYNEQFF
TGCAGTGGAGCAGGGGGGCGACTAGCGGGAAATGTTTACAATGAGCAGTTCTTC
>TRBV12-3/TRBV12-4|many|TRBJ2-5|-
CASSLALLATPGTQYF
TGTGCCAGCAGTTTAGCCTTACTAGCTACCCCGGGGACCCAGTACTTC
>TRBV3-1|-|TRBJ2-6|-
CASSQVSQFLSGANVLTF
TGTGCCAGCAGCCAAGTATCACAGTTCCTCTCTGGGGCCAACGTCCTGACTTTC
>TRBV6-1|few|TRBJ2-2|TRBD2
CASRRGVLAKKGNTGELFF
TGTGCCAGCAGGCGAGGCGTACTAGCGAAGAAAGGGAACACCGGGGAGCTGTTTTTT
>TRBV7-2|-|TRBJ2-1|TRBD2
CASSFQRGGLNEQFF
TGTGCCAGCAGCTTTCAGCGGGGGGGCCTCAATGAGCAGTTCTTC
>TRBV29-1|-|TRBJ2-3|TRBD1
CSVSKGQGTIDGVPPDTQYF
TGCAGCGTCTCTAAAGGACAGGGCACAATAGATGGGGTTCCGCCAGATACGCAGTATTTT
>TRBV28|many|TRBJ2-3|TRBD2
CASSFYLGTSGSASTDTQYF
TGTGCCAGCAGTTTTTACCTGGGAACTAGCGGGAGCGCTAGCACAGATACGCAGTATTTT
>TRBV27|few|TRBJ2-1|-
CASSLYTGFYPSYNEQFF
TGTGCCAGCAGTTTATATACAGGGTTCTATCCTTCCTACAATGAGCAGTTCTTC
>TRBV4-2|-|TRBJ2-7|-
CASSPTLLCEQYF
TGTGCCAGCAGCCCAACGCTCCTCTGCGAGCAGTACTTC
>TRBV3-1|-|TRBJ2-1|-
CASTLIGGGVFF
TGTGCCAGCACCCTAATCGGCGGAGGGGTGTTCTTC
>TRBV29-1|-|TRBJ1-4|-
CTVRGLNEKLFF
TGCACCGTCAGGGGACTTAATGAAAAACTGTTTTTT
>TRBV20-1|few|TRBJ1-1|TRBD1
CIRRQGNLLMNTEAFF
TGCATCAGAAGACAGGGTAACCTTCTGATGAACACTGAAGCTTTCTTT
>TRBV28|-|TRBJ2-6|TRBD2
CASSPGGKSSGANVLTF
TGTGCCAGCAGTCCGGGGGGGAAGAGCTCTGGGGCCAACGTCCTGACTTTC
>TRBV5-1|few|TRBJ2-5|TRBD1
CASSVNRGLETQYF
TGCGCCAGCAGCGTGAACAGGGGATTGGAGACCCAGTACTTC
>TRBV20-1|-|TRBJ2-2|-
CSAKPGPNTGELFF
TGCAGTGCTAAACCGGGACCCAACACCGGGGAGCTGTTTTTT
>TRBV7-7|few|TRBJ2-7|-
CASSPYREFYEQYF
TGTGCTAGCAGCCCCTACAGGGAATTCTACGAGCAGTACTTC
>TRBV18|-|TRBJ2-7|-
CASSPQLPYEQYF
TGTGCCAGCTCACCCCAACTTCCGTACGAGCAGTACTTC
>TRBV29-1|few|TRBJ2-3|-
CSVQRETDTQYF
TGCAGCGTCCAGAGGGAGACAGATACGCAGTATTTT
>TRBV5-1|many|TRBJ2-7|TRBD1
CASSLAGGWYEQYF
TGCGCCAGCAGCTTGGCAGGGGGCTGGTACGAGCAGTACTTC
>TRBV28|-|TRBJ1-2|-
CASSLGRINYGYTF
TGTGCCAGCAGTTTAGGGCGGATAAACTATGGCTACACCTTC
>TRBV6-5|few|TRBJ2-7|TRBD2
CASSYVAGGREQYF
TGTGCCAGCAGTTACGTCGCGGGGGGCCGCGAGCAGTACTTC
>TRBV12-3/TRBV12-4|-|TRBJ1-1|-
CARTSEKEPAMNTEAFF
TGTGCCAGGACTTCTGAAAAGGAACCCGCAATGAACACTGAAGCTTTCTTT
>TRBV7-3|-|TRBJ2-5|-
CASSSRRGGREYF
TGTGCCAGCAGCTCCAGACGAGGGGGAAGAGAGTACTTC
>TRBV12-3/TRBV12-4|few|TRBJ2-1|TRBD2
CASSLKAGESSYNEQFF
TGTGCCAGCAGTTTAAAAGCGGGAGAGAGCTCCTACAATGAGCAGTTCTTC
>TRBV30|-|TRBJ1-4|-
CAWRALRDQNEKLFF
TGTGCCTGGAGGGCCTTGAGGGATCAGAATGAAAAACTGTTTTTT
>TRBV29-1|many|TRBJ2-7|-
CSVGRGTGLEQYF
TGCAGCGTTGGTCGGGGGACGGGGTTAGAGCAGTACTTC
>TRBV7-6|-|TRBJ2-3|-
CASSLLRADTQYF
TGTGCCAGCAGCTTACTCAGGGCAGATACGCAGTATTTT
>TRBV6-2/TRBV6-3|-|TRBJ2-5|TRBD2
CASSYSRTSGGNQETQYF
TGTGCCAGCAGTTACTCGCGAACTAGCGGGGGGAATCAAGAGACCCAGTACTTC
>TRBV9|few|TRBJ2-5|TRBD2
CASSVGVAGGFFQETQYF
TGTGCCAGCAGCGTAGGGGTAGCGGGAGGATTTTTCCAAGAGACCCAGTACTTC
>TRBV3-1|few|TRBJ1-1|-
CASSYIQRNTEAFF
TGTGCCAGCAGTTACATACAGAGGAACACTGAAGCTTTCTTT
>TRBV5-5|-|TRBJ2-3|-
CASSSDPGTDTQYF
TGTGCCAGCAGCTCGGACCCCGGAACAGATACGCAGTATTTT
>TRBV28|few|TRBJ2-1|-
CASNPPGTLYNEQFF
TGTGCCAGCAACCCGCCCGGGACACTTTACAATGAGCAGTTCTTC
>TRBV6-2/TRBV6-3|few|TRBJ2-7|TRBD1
CASSHTGAYEQYF
TGTGCCAGCAGCCACACAGGGGCCTACGAGCAGTACTTC
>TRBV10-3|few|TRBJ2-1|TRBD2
CAIGSGTSGRYEQFF
TGTGCCATCGGCTCCGGGACTAGCGGGAGATATGAGCAGTTCTTC
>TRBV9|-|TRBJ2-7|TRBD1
CASSPPGGERSQQYF
TGTGCCAGCAGCCCGCCAGGGGGCGAAAGATCCCAGCAGTACTTC
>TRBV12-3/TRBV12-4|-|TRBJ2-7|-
CASRLPGLPYHEQYF
TGTGCCAGCAGACTACCGGGACTCCCGTACCACGAGCAGTACTTC
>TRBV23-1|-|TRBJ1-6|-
CVGFRSPLHF
TGCGTAGGGTTTCGGTCACCCCTCCACTTT
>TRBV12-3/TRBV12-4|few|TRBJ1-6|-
CASSSRARTDNSPLHF
TGTGCCAGCAGTTCTAGGGCCCGGACAGATAATTCACCCCTCCACTTT
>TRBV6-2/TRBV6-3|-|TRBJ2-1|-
CASSYASGLPLEEQFF
TGTGCCAGCAGTTACGCCTCGGGACTCCCCTTAGAGGAGCAGTTCTTC
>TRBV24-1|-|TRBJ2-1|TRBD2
CATSDSGRANNEQFF
TGTGCCACCAGTGACAGCGGGAGGGCAAACAATGAGCAGTTCTTC
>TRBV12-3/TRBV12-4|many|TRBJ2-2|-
CASSFSQRIRAGELFF
TGTGCCAGCAGTTTCTCGCAGCGGATACGGGCCGGGGAGCTGTTTTTT
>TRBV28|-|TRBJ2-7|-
CASSLTPILSEQYF
TGTGCCAGCAGTTTAACGCCAATCCTATCCGAGCAGTACTTC
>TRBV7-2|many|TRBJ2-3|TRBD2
CASSSPRERADTQYF
TGTGCCAGCAGCTCACCGCGGGAGAGGGCAGATACGCAGTATTTT
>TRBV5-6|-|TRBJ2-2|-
CASSIAGAPGELFF
TGTGCCAGCAGCATCGCCGGGGCTCCCGGGGAGCTGTTTTTT